The clone carrying this T cell receptor (beta chain) showed up just once. Its matching antigen is unknown. Use of 60 Vbeta and 13 Jbeta primers characterized the PCR. TCRdb's table, derived via immunoSEQ multiplex PCR, lists solely in-frame clones and lacks some. This table holds some 66,000 clones, more than 70% found once. This specimen belongs to a study of cytomegalovirus exposure and HLA in healthy donors. Study background: HLA-typed donors were the source of approximately 80 million unique TCRs, which an early data release held. Findings of the study overall: The majority of TCR sequences were rare, yet some public TCRs appeared in many donors. TCR beta sequences reportedly predicted most subjects' HLA-A and HLA-B alleles accurately.

Deletions cut 8 bases from V and 4 bases from J, with 13 bases between. CDR3 length equals 13 residues. The germline CDR1 and CDR2 sequences are MNHEY and SVGAGI. The receptor was isolated from a man aged 40-49 years in good health and CMV-seronegative. Sequences were obtained from PBMCs. This sequence joins TRBV6-5 and TRBJ2-3; the D gene is possibly TRBD2 (7 bases). The CDR3 spells CASRGGASDTQYF. DNA of the CDR3: TGTGCCAGCCGAGGGGGGGCCTCAGATACGCAGTATTTT.